The rows below give T cell receptor beta chains drawn from one sample of a study of blood T cell repertoires in COVID-19. Repertoires were generated with immunoSEQ multiplex PCR, while TCRdb's copy carries only in-frame clones and drops some. This table has 70,000 to 85,000 clones, about 83% appearing once. The source material was peripheral blood. The origin of the receptors is a human donor in a cohort sampled during active COVID-19. CDR3s include the opening cysteine and the closing phenylalanine or tryptophan. The D gene is left open where the match is weak. Clone size appears in some rows only: once, few, many, or a class for an expanded clone.

j_call: TRBJ1-3
d_call: TRBD1
clone_size: NA
v_call: TRBV7-6
cdr3_aa: CASSSGTGMSGNTIYF
cdr3_nt: TGTGCCAGCAGCTCCGGGACAGGGATGTCTGGAAACACCATATATTTT

j_call: TRBJ2-7
d_call: NA
clone_size: NA
v_call: TRBV7-9
cdr3_aa: CASSSGDSLHEQYF
cdr3_nt: TGTGCCAGCAGCTCGGGAGATTCGCTACACGAGCAGTACTTC

j_call: TRBJ2-5
d_call: NA
clone_size: NA
v_call: TRBV12-5
cdr3_aa: CASGLFRGETQYF
cdr3_nt: TGTGCTAGTGGTTTGTTCCGGGGTGAGACCCAGTACTTC

j_call: TRBJ1-3
d_call: NA
clone_size: NA
v_call: TRBV9
cdr3_aa: CASSVVGRGSGNTIYF
cdr3_nt: TGTGCCAGCAGCGTAGTAGGAAGGGGCTCTGGAAACACCATATATTTT

j_call: TRBJ1-5
d_call: TRBD1
clone_size: NA
v_call: TRBV6-5
cdr3_aa: CASSIDRGGNQPQHF
cdr3_nt: TGTGCCAGCAGTATCGACAGGGGAGGCAATCAGCCCCAGCATTTT

j_call: TRBJ1-1
d_call: NA
clone_size: NA
v_call: TRBV28
cdr3_aa: CASSIQGSEAFF
cdr3_nt: TGTGCCAGCAGTATCCAGGGATCTGAAGCTTTCTTT

j_call: TRBJ2-7
d_call: NA
clone_size: NA
v_call: TRBV7-8
cdr3_aa: CASGPGGFQSNEQYF
cdr3_nt: TGTGCCAGCGGGCCGGGGGGCTTCCAATCAAACGAGCAGTACTTC

j_call: TRBJ2-1
d_call: NA
clone_size: NA
v_call: TRBV28
cdr3_aa: CASSLRLNEQFF
cdr3_nt: TGTGCCAGCAGTTTGCGACTTAATGAGCAGTTCTTC

j_call: TRBJ1-5
d_call: NA
clone_size: NA
v_call: TRBV3-1/TRBV3-2
cdr3_aa: CASSLGHLLRNQPQHF
cdr3_nt: TGTGCCAGCAGCCTGGGACACCTTCTCCGCAATCAGCCCCAGCATTTT

j_call: TRBJ1-1
d_call: NA
clone_size: few
v_call: TRBV21-1
cdr3_aa: CASSKVVRGNTEAFF
cdr3_nt: TGTGCCAGCAGCAAAGTCGTCAGGGGGAACACTGAAGCTTTCTTT

j_call: TRBJ2-7
d_call: NA
clone_size: NA
v_call: TRBV2
cdr3_aa: CASSILQGNEQYF
cdr3_nt: TGTGCCAGCAGTATTTTACAGGGCAACGAGCAGTACTTC

j_call: TRBJ1-5
d_call: TRBD1
clone_size: NA
v_call: TRBV28
cdr3_aa: CASSSTYRGLDNQPQHF
cdr3_nt: TGTGCCAGCAGTTCGACATACAGGGGGCTGGACAATCAGCCCCAGCATTTT

j_call: TRBJ2-7
d_call: NA
clone_size: few
v_call: TRBV5-1
cdr3_aa: CASSFGNRDTSYEQYF
cdr3_nt: TGCGCCAGCAGCTTCGGTAACCGGGACACCAGCTACGAGCAGTACTTC

j_call: TRBJ2-5
d_call: TRBD1
clone_size: NA
v_call: TRBV4-1
cdr3_aa: CASSHGQGNQETQYF
cdr3_nt: TGCGCCAGCAGCCACGGACAGGGAAACCAAGAGACCCAGTACTTC

j_call: TRBJ2-5
d_call: TRBD1
clone_size: NA
v_call: TRBV5-1
cdr3_aa: CASSQQGAEETQYF
cdr3_nt: TGCGCCAGCAGCCAACAGGGGGCGGAGGAGACCCAGTACTTC